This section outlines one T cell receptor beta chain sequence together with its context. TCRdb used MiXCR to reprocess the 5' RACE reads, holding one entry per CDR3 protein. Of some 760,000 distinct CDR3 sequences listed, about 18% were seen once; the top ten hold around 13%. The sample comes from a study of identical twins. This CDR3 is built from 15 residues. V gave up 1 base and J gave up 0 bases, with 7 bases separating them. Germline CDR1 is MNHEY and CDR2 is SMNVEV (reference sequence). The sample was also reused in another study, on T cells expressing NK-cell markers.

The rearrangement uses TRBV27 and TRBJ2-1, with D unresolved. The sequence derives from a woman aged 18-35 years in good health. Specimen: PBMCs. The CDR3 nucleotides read TGTGCCAGCAGTTTATACCCTGGCTCCTACAATGAGCAGTTCTTC. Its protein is CASSLYPGSYNEQFF.